What follows are 27 T cell receptor beta chains derived from one specimen sequenced in a study of T cell responses to AZD1222 COVID-19 vaccine. TCRdb keeps only in-frame clones here, not all; method: immunoSEQ multiplex PCR. The table has approximately 140,000 clones, 75% to 95% seen once. Sample: peripheral blood, taken 28 days after the second AZD1222 dose. The receptor set was obtained from an adult who received the AZD1222 COVID-19 vaccine.

V gene TRBV2 combines with J gene TRBJ2-5, with TRBD2 matching over 11 bases. Trimming removed 8 bases from V and 5 bases from J; junction bases left unmatched: 10. The germline gives CDR1 SNHLY, CDR2 FYNNEI. The CDR3 has 15 residues. The CDR3 loop is CASAVGIAGGETQYF. The CDR3 region has the DNA TGTGCCAGCGCGGTCGGGATAGCGGGAGGGGAGACCCAGTACTTC.

The CDR3 here is CASSSRGGAVNEQFF. The CDR3 nucleotides are TGTGCCAGCAGCTCCCGGGGGGGCGCAGTGAATGAGCAGTTCTTC. V gene TRBV11-3 combines with J gene TRBJ2-1; TRBD2 matches 8 bases. The germline gives CDR1 SGHNT, CDR2 YENEEA. CDR3 length equals 15 residues. After removal of 4 bases from V and 7 bases from J, the junction contained 9 bases not matched to a gene.

This clone was recorded once. The J gene is TRBJ2-7, the V gene TRBV5-1, with D maybe TRBD1 (5 bases). The CDR3 contains 16 residues. Trimming cost V 3 bases and J 2 bases, with 18 bases left between them. Germline V gives CDR1 SGHRS, CDR2 YFSETQ. CDR3 protein: CASSSFPPREPYEQYF. The CDR3 region has the DNA TGCGCCAGCAGCTCTTTTCCGCCCAGGGAACCCTACGAGCAGTACTTC.

The CDR3 bases are TGTGCCAGCGTCTCAGGCGGGCCTCAGGCGGGCGAGCAGTTCTTC. It is translated as CASVSGGPQAGEQFF. This chain uses TRBV6-5 with TRBJ2-1, with TRBD2 as a possible D gene (5 bases). The germline gives CDR1 MNHEY, CDR2 SVGAGI. The CDR3 spans 15 residues. Trimming took 8 bases from V and 10 from J, leaving 24 bases between them.

The chain is built from TRBV4-2 and TRBJ2-6; D remains ambiguous. With 0 bases removed from V and 1 base from J, the gap between germline ends came to 4 bases. Germline V gives CDR1 LGHNA, CDR2 YNFKEQ. The CDR3 covers 15 residues. This chain's CDR3 is CASSQESSGANVLTF. CDR3 nucleotides: TGTGCCAGCAGCCAAGAGTCATCTGGGGCCAACGTCCTGACTTTC.

This sequence joins TRBV23-1 and TRBJ2-5; unclear D gene. TRBV23-1 is an ORF; its function is uncertain. The length of the CDR3 is 16 residues. With 1 base removed from V and 0 bases from J, the gap between germline ends came to 12 bases. The CDR3 DNA is TGCGCCAGCAGTCAATGCGTTTGGGCAGACCAAGAGACCCAGTACTTC. This sequence encodes CASSQCVWADQETQYF.

This chain uses TRBV30 with TRBJ1-2; a weak D match, TRBD1 (5 bases). Germline lookup yields CDR1 GTSNPN and CDR2 SVGIG (reference sequence). The CDR3 spans 16 residues. With 0 bases removed from V and 5 bases from J, the gap between germline ends came to 19 bases. The CDR3 protein is CAWSVAGQGGLYGYTF. CDR3 in DNA: TGTGCCTGGAGTGTAGCCGGGCAGGGTGGGTTGTATGGCTACACCTTC.

The gene calls are TRBV27 and TRBJ2-3, with 8 nucleotides matching TRBD2. V shed 3 bases, J shed 15 bases, and the junction held 8 bases outside the gene matches. Germline V gene lookup returns CDR1 MNHEY and CDR2 SMNVEV (reference sequence). CDR3 length: 12 residues. The CDR3: CASSLPGLDSYF. The CDR3, as DNA: TGTGCCAGCAGTTTGCCGGGACTAGACAGTTATTTT.

V is TRBV18 and J is TRBJ1-2, with D unclear. Per germline, CDR1 KGHSH and CDR2 LQKENI. The CDR3 runs 12 residues. Trimming cost V 3 bases and J 7 bases, with 9 bases left between them. Here the CDR3 DNA reads TGTGCCAGCTCACCGGTTGGAAGTGGCTACACCTTC. Translated, it gives CASSPVGSGYTF.

This chain uses TRBV5-1 with TRBJ1-1; TRBD1 aligns across 9 bases. The trim removed 4 bases at V and 1 base at J, leaving 2 bases unmatched. The CDR3 runs 14 residues. Germline V gene sequence: CDR1 SGHRS, CDR2 YFSETQ. Written as DNA, the CDR3 is TGCGCCAGCAGCGGGGACAGGGAGAACACTGAAGCTTTCTTT. As protein: CASSGDRENTEAFF.

V is TRBV4-1 and J is TRBJ2-1; no clear D. Germline CDR1 MGHRA, CDR2 YSYEKL. The CDR3 sequence is 17 residues long. V lost 4 bases and J lost 7, with 23 bases in between. CDR3 protein: CASSPNEAEALINEQFF. The CDR3 DNA reads TGCGCCAGCAGCCCAAACGAGGCAGAAGCCTTGATTAATGAGCAGTTCTTC.

The chain recombines TRBV10-3 with TRBJ1-5; 12 bases are shared with TRBD1. The CDR3 runs to 14 residues. CDR1 and CDR2 (germline): ENHRY, SYGVKD. With 11 bases clipped from V and 8 bases from J, the junction kept 10 bases outside the gene matches. The CDR3 sequence is CASRGQGAWEPQHF. The DNA of the CDR3 is TGTGCCTCCAGGGGACAGGGGGCTTGGGAGCCCCAGCATTTT.

The chain has TRBV4-1 and TRBJ1-1; possibly TRBD1 for D (6 bases). The CDR3 totals 14 residues. CDR1 and CDR2 (germline): MGHRA, YSYEKL. The V gene lost 3 bases and the J gene lost 6 bases, with 14 bases spanning the gap. CDR3: CASSHQGQRAEAFF. DNA for the CDR3: TGCGCCAGCAGCCATCAGGGACAAAGGGCTGAAGCTTTCTTT.

The chain recombines TRBV15 with TRBJ1-5; the D is unclear. The V end was cut by 0 bases, the J end by 0 bases, with 6 bases between. The CDR3 is 15 amino acids. CDR1 LNHNV and CDR2 YYDKDF come from the germline V gene (reference sequence). CDR3 sequence (DNA): TGTGCCACCAGCAGAGAGGGATATAGCAATCAGCCCCAGCATTTT. It yields the protein CATSREGYSNQPQHF.

The chain employs TRBV5-1 and TRBJ1-1, with D perhaps TRBD1 (6 bases). CDR3 length equals 14 residues. Germline CDR1 is SGHRS and CDR2 is YFSETQ. V was trimmed by 4 bases and J by 1 base, leaving 11 bases between them. The CDR3 DNA reads as TGCGCCAGCAGCCGGGGGCCTCAGAACACTGAAGCTTTCTTT. It is translated as CASSRGPQNTEAFF.

V and J are TRBV3-1 (or the pseudogene TRBV3-2) and TRBJ1-1; no clear D. The CDR3 extends over 15 amino acids. The V end lost 4 bases, the J end lost 6 bases, and 18 bases lay between the germline ends. Germline CDR1 reads LGHDT; CDR2 reads YNNKEL (reference sequence). The CDR3 sequence: CASSPVPAGGAEAFF. CDR3 in DNA: TGTGCCAGCAGCCCGGTACCCGCAGGTGGGGCTGAAGCTTTCTTT.

The rearrangement links TRBV12-3 or TRBV12-4 to TRBJ1-2; TRBD1 agrees at 7 bases. V was clipped by 4 bases and J by 2 bases; unmatched bases: 1. The CDR3 totals 13 residues. CDR3 amino acids: CASSSQGNYGYTF. The CDR3, as DNA: TGTGCCAGCAGTTCACAGGGGAACTATGGCTACACCTTC.

CDR3 sequence reads: CATLGGGAQHF. The CDR3 coding sequence is TGTGCCACCCTTGGGGGAGGAGCCCAGCATTTT. The chain recombines TRBV2 with TRBJ1-5; D may be TRBD1 (5 bases). The length of the CDR3 is 11 residues. CDR1 and CDR2 (germline): SNHLY, FYNNEI. V shed 10 bases and J shed 11 bases, with 15 bases lying between them.

The J gene is TRBJ2-7, the V gene TRBV6-1; D call uncertain. Germline values: CDR1 MNHNS, CDR2 SASEGT. CDR3 length: 15 residues. Trimming took 2 bases from V and 3 from J, leaving 14 bases between them. In nucleotides, the CDR3 is TGTGCCAGCAGTGAATGGGGAAAGGGATACTACGAGCAGTACTTC. Its translation is CASSEWGKGYYEQYF.

The rearrangement joins TRBV5-1 to TRBJ2-2; a weak D match, TRBD1 (6 bases). Germline-derived CDR1 and CDR2 are SGHRS and YFSETQ. Trimming pared 3 bases from V and 1 base from J, leaving 10 bases between. The CDR3 covers 15 residues. The CDR3, as DNA: TGCGCCAGCAGCTGGTCACAGGGGAACACCGGGGAGCTGTTTTTT. Translation gives CASSWSQGNTGELFF.

This sequence joins TRBV30 and TRBJ1-1; no reliable D call. The CDR3 consists of 13 residues. Trimming removed 4 bases from V and 5 bases from J, with 14 bases in between. The germline CDR1 and CDR2 sequences are GTSNPN and SVGIG (reference sequence). CDR3 nucleotide sequence: TGTGCCTGGAAGGAATGGCAGCGGACTGAAGCTTTCTTT. Translating gives CAWKEWQRTEAFF.

The V call is TRBV19, the J call TRBJ2-2; 10 bases are shared with TRBD1. V was clipped by 3 bases and J by 5 bases; unmatched bases: 3. The V gene's germline CDR1 is LNHDA and CDR2 SQIVND (reference sequence). The CDR3 is 15 residues long. CDR3: CASSIRTGGTGELFF. The CDR3 region has the DNA TGTGCCAGTAGTATCCGGACAGGGGGAACCGGGGAGCTGTTTTTT.

V is TRBV27 and J is TRBJ2-5; D possibly uses TRBD1 or TRBD2 (5 bases each). Trimming took 4 bases from V and 6 from J, leaving 18 bases between them. Germline V gives CDR1 MNHEY, CDR2 SMNVEV (reference sequence). CDR3 size: 15 residues. The chain's CDR3 is CASSSGTWGLKTQYF. CDR3 sequence (DNA): TGTGCCAGCAGTTCCGGGACCTGGGGTTTAAAGACCCAGTACTTC.

The V and J genes are TRBV15 and TRBJ2-7; 7 nucleotides match TRBD1. CDR3 length: 14 amino acids. Per germline, CDR1 LNHNV and CDR2 YYDKDF (reference sequence). V was clipped by 1 base and J by 2 bases; unmatched bases: 2. CDR3 region: CATSRGQGAYEQYF. In nucleotides, the CDR3 is TGTGCCACCAGCAGAGGACAGGGAGCCTACGAGCAGTACTTC.

The chain has TRBV20-1 and TRBJ1-2; D not certain. Trimming pared 1 base from V and 6 bases from J, leaving 6 bases between. The germline gives CDR1 DFQATT, CDR2 SNEGSKA (reference sequence). The CDR3 length is 11 residues. CDR3 region: CSARVPHGYTF. The CDR3 DNA sequence: TGCAGTGCTAGAGTCCCACATGGCTACACCTTC.

The chain combines TRBV5-4 with TRBJ2-7; D remains unclear. Trimming removed 4 bases from V and 4 bases from J, with 9 bases in between. CDR3 length: 12 residues. Germline CDR1 is SGHNT and CDR2 is YYREEE (reference sequence). The chain's CDR3 is CASSLSGYEQYF. The DNA for the CDR3 is TGTGCCAGCAGCCTCAGTGGATACGAGCAGTACTTC.

The chain joins TRBV7-2 to TRBJ1-5; D ambiguous. Trimming stripped 5 bases from V and 0 bases from J, with 17 bases between. The CDR3 is 17 residues long. Per the germline V gene, CDR1 is SGHTA and CDR2 is FQGNSA. CDR3 bases: TGTGCCAGCAGCCTACTAGCAAGTGGATCTAGCAATCAGCCCCAGCATTTT. This codes for CASSLLASGSSNQPQHF.